The entry below gives a single T cell receptor beta chain sequence along with its context. Its target is unknown. One end of the junction varies from germline; a read error may be responsible. The data derive from a study of blood T cells in healthy people across ages. The use of a sample-barcoded 5' primer and a J-beta primer mix characterized a second PCR of roughly 7 to 11 cycles. Each cDNA molecule carried a tag from a template-switch adaptor that contained 12 random nucleotides. TCRdb re-called the 5' RACE reads through MiXCR, storing one row per CDR3 protein. The sample lists around 1.7 million distinct CDR3 sequences, over 25% occurring once. The CDR3 length is 15 residues. The germline V gene has CDR1 SEHNR and CDR2 FQNEAQ (reference sequence). Study observations and caveats: While age rose, TCR beta diversity per million T cells dropped in a roughly linear way.

The chain is built from TRBV7-9 and TRBJ1-1; 8 nucleotides agree with TRBD1. The specimen was blood. The clonotype comes from a woman in her twenties or thirties in good health. The CDR3 sequence is CTSSPGQGMNTEAFF. The CDR3 DNA follows: TGTACCAGCAGCCCCGGACAGGGTATGAACACTGAAGCTTTCTTT.